This is a list of T cell receptor beta chains from one sample in a study of shared clonotypes between healthy human individuals. The data were produced by immunoSEQ multiplex PCR, yet TCRdb's version contains in-frame clones alone and is incomplete. The table includes some 700,000 clones, roughly 91% detected once. Sequenced: memory CD8+ T cells from PBMCs. These receptors all come from a man aged 18 to 30 in good health. Some clones in this sample may be carry-over from other donors' samples. The CDR3 runs from the conserved cysteine through the conserved F or W. Rows may omit the clone size; those that give it use once, few, many or a size class.

abundance: many
v_gene: TRBV9
j_gene: TRBJ1-3
CDR3aa: CASRGPAGNTIYF

abundance: .
v_gene: TRBV7-9
j_gene: TRBJ2-7
CDR3aa: CASSLARTGRDYSYEQYF

abundance: .
v_gene: TRBV13
j_gene: TRBJ2-3
CDR3aa: CASSSWTGLTDTQYF

abundance: .
v_gene: TRBV6-6
j_gene: TRBJ2-1
CDR3aa: CASIGTSGFYNEQFF

abundance: .
v_gene: TRBV11-2
j_gene: TRBJ2-3
CDR3aa: CASSLGRGEWADTQYF

abundance: .
v_gene: TRBV28
j_gene: TRBJ1-1
CDR3aa: CASSLRLGATEAFF

abundance: .
v_gene: TRBV7-9
j_gene: TRBJ2-1
CDR3aa: CASSSISGTGGWDEQFF

abundance: .
v_gene: TRBV5-1
j_gene: TRBJ2-6
CDR3aa: CASSLVASGANVLTF

abundance: .
v_gene: TRBV30
j_gene: TRBJ2-5
CDR3aa: CAWRTWSGQETQYF

abundance: .
v_gene: TRBV27
j_gene: TRBJ2-1
CDR3aa: CASGTGTGYNEQFF

abundance: .
v_gene: TRBV11-2
j_gene: TRBJ2-1
CDR3aa: CASSLALGYNEQFF

abundance: .
v_gene: TRBV5-6
j_gene: TRBJ2-1
CDR3aa: CASTSGTGYNEQFF

abundance: .
v_gene: TRBV27
j_gene: TRBJ2-1
CDR3aa: CASSPDRGYSYNEQFF

abundance: .
v_gene: TRBV19
j_gene: TRBJ2-1
CDR3aa: CASSTRTSSTANEQFF

abundance: .
v_gene: TRBV6-5
j_gene: TRBJ2-7
CDR3aa: CASSPDGSLNEQYF

abundance: .
v_gene: TRBV7-9
j_gene: TRBJ2-7
CDR3aa: CASSFEAGGFYEQYF

abundance: .
v_gene: TRBV29-1
j_gene: TRBJ2-7
CDR3aa: CSVEDPSGVYYEQYF

abundance: .
v_gene: TRBV4-2
j_gene: TRBJ2-3
CDR3aa: CASSQELAGGVTDTQYF

abundance: .
v_gene: TRBV5-6
j_gene: TRBJ1-1
CDR3aa: CASSWGLREAFF

abundance: once
v_gene: TRBV28
j_gene: TRBJ1-5
CDR3aa: CASSQSLGGNQPQHF

abundance: few
v_gene: TRBV9
j_gene: TRBJ1-1
CDR3aa: CASSVAGDSLNTEAFF

abundance: .
v_gene: TRBV4-1
j_gene: TRBJ2-7
CDR3aa: CASSQEFSSGGEQYF

abundance: .
v_gene: TRBV19
j_gene: TRBJ2-7
CDR3aa: CASSTPTASYEQYF

abundance: .
v_gene: TRBV6-5
j_gene: TRBJ1-4
CDR3aa: CASSYGMGEKLFF

abundance: .
v_gene: TRBV7-6
j_gene: TRBJ2-7
CDR3aa: CASSLEAAFSYEQYF

abundance: .
v_gene: TRBV28
j_gene: TRBJ1-4
CDR3aa: CASSLGQEGLGEKLFF

abundance: .
v_gene: TRBV5-1
j_gene: TRBJ2-7
CDR3aa: CASSIGLADYEQYF

abundance: .
v_gene: TRBV9
j_gene: TRBJ2-7
CDR3aa: CASSARGGFSYEQYF

abundance: .
v_gene: TRBV7-7
j_gene: TRBJ2-2
CDR3aa: CASSSTGGFAGELFF

abundance: .
v_gene: TRBV29-1
j_gene: TRBJ2-3
CDR3aa: CSVRPVPHTDTQYF

abundance: .
v_gene: TRBV28
j_gene: TRBJ2-2
CDR3aa: CASSLQGATGELFF

abundance: .
v_gene: TRBV13
j_gene: TRBJ2-1
CDR3aa: CASSSPYSYNEQFF

abundance: .
v_gene: TRBV5-1
j_gene: TRBJ1-1
CDR3aa: CASSLSWKGAQNTEAFF

abundance: few
v_gene: TRBV6-5
j_gene: TRBJ1-1
CDR3aa: CASSYSGQYTEAFF

abundance: .
v_gene: TRBV4-2
j_gene: TRBJ1-1
CDR3aa: CASSQEAQNTEAFF

abundance: .
v_gene: TRBV6-1
j_gene: TRBJ2-7
CDR3aa: CASSGTDRGQHEQYF

abundance: .
v_gene: TRBV28
j_gene: TRBJ1-4
CDR3aa: CASSLRDPGEKLFF

abundance: .
v_gene: TRBV5-5
j_gene: TRBJ1-1
CDR3aa: CASSLRAGTEAFF

abundance: .
v_gene: TRBV27
j_gene: TRBJ2-1
CDR3aa: CASSLLFRSRNGGNEQFF

abundance: .
v_gene: TRBV28
j_gene: TRBJ2-1
CDR3aa: CATVQGTEQFF